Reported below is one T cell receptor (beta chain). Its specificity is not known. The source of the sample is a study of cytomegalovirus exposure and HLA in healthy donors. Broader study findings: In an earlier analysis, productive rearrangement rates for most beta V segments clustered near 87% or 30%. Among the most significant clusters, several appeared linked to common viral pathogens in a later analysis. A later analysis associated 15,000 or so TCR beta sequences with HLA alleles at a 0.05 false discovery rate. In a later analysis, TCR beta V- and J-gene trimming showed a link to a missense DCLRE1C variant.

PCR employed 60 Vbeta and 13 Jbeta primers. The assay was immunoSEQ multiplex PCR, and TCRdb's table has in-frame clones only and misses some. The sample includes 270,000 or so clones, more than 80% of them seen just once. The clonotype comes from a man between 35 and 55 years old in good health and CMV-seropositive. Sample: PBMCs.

The CDR3 DNA is TGTGCCAGCAGCCCCGATTCCGCTCTGCGGGAGCAGTACTTC. The encoded protein is CASSPDSALREQYF. The rearrangement links TRBV7-2 to TRBJ2-5; 7 nucleotides line up with TRBD2. The CDR3 runs to 14 residues. J lost 11 bases, V lost 5 bases, and 14 bases had no gene match. Germline CDR1 reads SGHTA; CDR2 reads FQGNSA.